The clone carrying this T cell receptor beta chain was seen many times. From 300 to 450 ng of RNA, a library with molecular barcoded alpha/delta and beta/gamma adaptors was made. TCRdb analysed the reads with MiXCR anew, one entry per CDR3 protein. The data show 75,000 to 95,000 distinct CDR3 sequences, roughly a fifth seen once. Trimming pared 1 base from V and 4 bases from J, leaving 13 bases between. Looked up from germline, CDR1 is SQVTM and CDR2 is ANQGSEA. This CDR3 comprises 14 residues. The data originate from a study of read filtering for tumor transcriptome and immune sequencing. The clonotype originates from a donor at least 40 years old with multiple myeloma. The sample taken for sequencing was a population of CD138-negative cells sorted from bone marrow. The chain employs TRBV29-1 and TRBJ1-2; D call uncertain. CDR3 protein: CSVEGRTTRYGYTF. CDR3 DNA sequence: TGCAGCGTTGAAGGAAGGACCACACGCTATGGCTACACCTTC.